Below are 14 T cell receptor beta chains sequenced from a single sample in a study of T cell changes during pregnancy in multiple sclerosis. TCRdb's table, derived via immunoSEQ multiplex PCR, lists solely in-frame clones and lacks some. The sample consists of around 73,000 clones, 92% of them appearing once. Sequences were derived from peripheral blood, sampled in the third trimester of pregnancy. The receptors here all came from a female donor in good health, enrolled as a control in a pregnancy study.

J is TRBJ1-2 and V is TRBV10-1; D gene uncertain. The CDR3 covers 13 residues. From germline, CDR1 is WNHNN and CDR2 SYGVQD (reference sequence). V gave up 0 bases and J gave up 0 bases, with 2 bases separating them. In nucleotides, the CDR3 is TGCGCCAGCAGTGAGTCCGCTAACTATGGCTACACCTTC. Amino acids: CASSESANYGYTF.

This sequence joins TRBV6-6 and TRBJ1-5; 8 positions match TRBD1. Germline CDR1 MNHNY, CDR2 SVGAGI (reference sequence). V lost 2 bases to trimming and J lost 4 bases; unmatched junction nucleotides: 4. The CDR3 spans 15 residues. CDR3 DNA: TGTGCCAGCAGTTACGCGGACAGGGAAAATCAGCCCCAGCATTTT. This codes for CASSYADRENQPQHF.

This chain links TRBV7-9 with TRBJ1-1; D perhaps matches TRBD1 (6 bases). There are 14 residues in the CDR3. Germline V lookup: CDR1 SEHNR, CDR2 FQNEAQ (reference sequence). V was cut by 5 bases and J by 4 bases, with 14 bases left in between. The CDR3 loop reads CASSRRGGLTEAFF. The CDR3 DNA reads as TGTGCCAGCAGCCGACGGGGGGGGCTCACTGAAGCTTTCTTT.

The chain links TRBV28 to TRBJ2-7; D is undetermined. Per the germline V gene, CDR1 is MDHEN and CDR2 is SYDVKM. The CDR3 sequence is 12 residues long. The V and J ends lost 7 bases and 1 base respectively, with 8 bases between them. The chain's CDR3 is CASIDMSYEQYF. As DNA, the CDR3 is TGTGCCAGCATCGACATGTCCTACGAGCAGTACTTC.

The J gene is TRBJ1-4, the V gene TRBV5-1; the D is unclear. V lost 2 bases and J lost 7, with 12 bases in between. Germline V gene lookup returns CDR1 SGHRS and CDR2 YFSETQ. The CDR3 runs to 14 residues. Here the CDR3 DNA reads TGCGCCAGCAGCTTAGGGAGGGTGACTGAAAAACTGTTTTTT. Its translation is CASSLGRVTEKLFF.

The chain uses TRBV9 and TRBJ2-1; 9 bases match TRBD1. Germline V gene data show CDR1 as SGDLS and CDR2 as YYNGEE. This CDR3 contains 16 residues. J lost 4 bases, V lost 3 bases, and 8 bases had no gene match. CDR3 region: CASSENRDRAYNEQFF. The CDR3 DNA follows: TGTGCCAGCAGCGAAAACCGGGACAGGGCTTACAATGAGCAGTTCTTC.

This rearrangement joins TRBV19 to TRBJ2-7, with D possibly being TRBD1 (6 bases). This CDR3 is built from 13 residues. CDR1 and CDR2 from the germline V gene are LNHDA and SQIVND (reference sequence). Between the trimmed V and J ends, which lost 9 bases and 0 bases, there was a span of 12 bases. The CDR3 is CASRGQSSYEQYF. In DNA, the CDR3 is TGTGCCAGCAGGGGACAAAGCTCCTACGAGCAGTACTTC.

In DNA, the CDR3 is TGTGCAAGTCGCTTAGGGCGACCGGGCACTGAAGCTTTCTTT. This gives the protein CASRLGRPGTEAFF. The rearrangement uses TRBV12-2 and TRBJ1-1. TRBV12-2 is annotated as a pseudogene. The CDR3 length is 14 residues.

This sequence joins TRBV29-1 and TRBJ2-4, with a possible D match to TRBD2 (5 bases). V shed 0 bases and J shed 7 bases, with 16 bases lying between them. Germline V lookup: CDR1 SQVTM, CDR2 ANQGSEA. This CDR3 has 15 residues. The CDR3 loop is CSVEETPVRGNIQYF. CDR3 nucleotides: TGCAGCGTTGAAGAGACCCCCGTAAGAGGGAACATTCAGTACTTC.

The V and J genes are TRBV4-1 and TRBJ2-5, with TRBD2 as a possible D gene (7 bases). Germline assignment: CDR1 MGHRA and CDR2 YSYEKL. V shed 0 bases and J shed 4 bases, with 15 bases lying between them. The CDR3 is made up of 16 amino acids. The CDR3 region is CASSQDPRGGGETQYF. The CDR3 DNA follows: TGCGCCAGCAGCCAAGATCCGAGGGGGGGAGGAGAGACCCAGTACTTC.

CDR3 nucleotide sequence: TGTGCCAGCAGGGGGACAGGGGGAAGTAATGAGCAGTTCTTC. Encoded protein: CASRGTGGSNEQFF. The chain recombines TRBV28 with TRBJ2-1; 11 bases are a match to TRBD1. V shed 6 bases, J shed 7 bases, and the junction held 5 bases outside the gene matches. This CDR3 is built from 14 residues. From germline, CDR1 is MDHEN and CDR2 SYDVKM.

This clone showed up just a few times. This chain links TRBV4-2 with TRBJ2-2; 8 bases map to TRBD1. Trimming cost V 3 bases and J 6 bases; bases outside gene matches: 6. The CDR3 loop spans 15 amino acids. Germline lookup yields CDR1 LGHNA and CDR2 YNFKEQ. This CDR3 is CASSQETGGAGELFF. CDR3 nucleotides: TGTGCCAGCAGCCAGGAAACAGGGGGTGCCGGGGAGCTGTTTTTT.

The V gene is TRBV7-9, the J gene TRBJ1-1, with unresolved D. Germline values: CDR1 SEHNR, CDR2 FQNEAQ (reference sequence). V lost 1 base and J 4 bases, leaving 7 bases between the germline ends. The CDR3 contains 13 residues. DNA of the CDR3: TGTGCCAGCAGCTTAGAATACGGCACTGAAGCTTTCTTT. As protein: CASSLEYGTEAFF. Drawing the rest from reference TRBV7-9 and TRBJ1-1, the complete variable domain is DTGVSQNPRHKITKRGQNVTFRCDPISEHNRLYWYRQTLGQGPEFLTYFQNEAQLEKSRLLSDRFSAERPKGSFSTLEIQRTEQGDSAMYLCASSLEYGTEAFFGQGTRLTVV.

In this sample, this clone turned up once. The junction shows a germline mismatch at one end, possibly a read error. V is TRBV28 and J is TRBJ1-1, with a tentative D call TRBD1 (6 bases). The CDR3 runs to 13 residues. Germline V CDR1 and CDR2: MDHEN, SYDVKM. CDR3 protein: CASSVRQERGINF. In nucleotides, the CDR3 is TGTGCCAGCAGTGTCAGACAGGAAAGGGGTATTAATTTT.